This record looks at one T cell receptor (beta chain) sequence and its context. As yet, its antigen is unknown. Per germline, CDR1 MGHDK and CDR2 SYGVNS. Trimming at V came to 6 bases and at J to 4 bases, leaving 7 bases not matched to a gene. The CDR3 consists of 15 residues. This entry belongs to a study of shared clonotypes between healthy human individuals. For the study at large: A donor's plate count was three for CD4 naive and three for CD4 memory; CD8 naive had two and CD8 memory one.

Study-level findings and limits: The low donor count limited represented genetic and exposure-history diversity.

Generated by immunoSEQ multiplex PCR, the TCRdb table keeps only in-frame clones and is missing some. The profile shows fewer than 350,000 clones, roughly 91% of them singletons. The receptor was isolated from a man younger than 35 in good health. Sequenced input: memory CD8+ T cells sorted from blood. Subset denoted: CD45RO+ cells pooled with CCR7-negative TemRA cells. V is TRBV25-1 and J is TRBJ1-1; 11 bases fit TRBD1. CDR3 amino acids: CASSRTGTGGTEAFF. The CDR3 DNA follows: TGTGCCAGCAGCAGGACCGGGACAGGGGGCACTGAAGCTTTCTTT.